This entry describes one TCR beta chain. Time point given: newly diagnosed GD, antithyroid drugs for less than 3 months. There was RNA extracted from PBMCs, and the TCR library was made from it. In germline, CDR1 is SGHAT, CDR2 FQNNGV. CDR3 length equals 17 residues. V lost 5 bases, J lost 3 bases, and 16 bases stayed unmatched. These data originate in a study of regulatory T cells in long-lasting Graves disease. Building of the TCR beta libraries involved iRepertoire HTBI primers and Arm-PCR of CDR3 regions. TCRdb ran MiXCR on the multiplex PCR reads and lists one entry per CDR3 protein. The data show 400,000 to 500,000 distinct CDR3 sequences, with approximately 16% seen just once and about 25% held by the top ten. These same records also appear under a second study, on T cells in Graves' hyperthyroidism and ophthalmopathy.

This receptor was taken from a woman aged 18-35 years with Graves disease. The chain joins TRBV11-2 to TRBJ2-7; 7 bases line up with TRBD2. Material: peripheral blood mononuclear cells (PBMCs), obtained at new diagnosis, from a patient treated with antithyroid drugs. The CDR3 protein is CASSPRGTASGDYEQYF. The CDR3 DNA sequence: TGTGCCAGCAGCCCGAGGGGAACGGCTAGCGGAGACTACGAGCAGTACTTC.